This passage covers 8 T cell receptor beta chains from one sample sequenced in a study of a mutant IDH1 vaccine in newly diagnosed glioma. The protocol was immunoSEQ multiplex PCR, while the TCRdb copy is restricted to in-frame clones and leaves out a portion. The table has roughly 50,000 clones, more than 65% seen once. Their antigen targets remain unknown. Time point in this sample: week 35, safety follow-up. The investigators gave 300 ug of mutant IDH1 20-mer peptide in each vaccine dose, together with topical imiquimod. Sequenced here: PBMCs, sampled from a glioma patient whose treatment included an IDH1 peptide vaccine. The receptors come from a man between 35 and 55 years old with glioma.

The rearrangement links TRBV6-1 to TRBJ2-7; TRBD1 is a possible D gene (5 bases). The germline V gene encodes CDR1 MNHNS and CDR2 SASEGT. V was shortened by 2 bases and J by 6 bases, with 20 bases between the two germline ends. The CDR3 has 16 amino acids. In DNA, the CDR3 is TGTGCCAGCAGTGAAACAGACAGCCGATACCTAAGCGAGCAGTACTTC. It encodes CASSETDSRYLSEQYF.

This chain joins TRBV28 and TRBJ1-5, with a possible D match to TRBD1 (5 bases). The CDR3 sequence is 13 residues long. V was cut by 8 bases and J by 7 bases, with 15 bases left in between. Germline V lookup: CDR1 MDHEN, CDR2 SYDVKM. The CDR3 coding sequence is TGTGCCAGCCAGGGTGGACGGGGGCAGCCCCAGCATTTT. Amino acid sequence: CASQGGRGQPQHF.

The chain carries TRBV10-3 and TRBJ2-7; D perhaps matches TRBD2 (7 bases). The length of the CDR3 is 15 residues. Germline CDR1 reads ENHRY; CDR2 reads SYGVKD. The V gene lost 3 bases and the J gene lost 2 bases, with 14 bases spanning the gap. The CDR3 bases are TGTGCCATCAGTGACGGGGGGCGCGTCACCTACGAGCAGTACTTC. Encoded protein: CAISDGGRVTYEQYF.

This clone was seen a handful of times. The CDR3 sequence: CASSSQVATNEKLFF. The CDR3 DNA is TGTGCCAGCAGCTCGCAGGTGGCAACTAATGAAAAACTGTTTTTT. The chain uses TRBV7-2 and TRBJ1-4; D gene uncertain. Germline V lookup: CDR1 SGHTA, CDR2 FQGNSA. CDR3 size: 15 residues. The V end was cut by 4 bases, the J end by 0 bases, with 9 bases between.

This chain uses TRBV7-2 with TRBJ1-6; tentative D call: TRBD1 (5 bases). Germline V gives CDR1 SGHTA, CDR2 FQGNSA. The CDR3 runs 15 residues. The V end was cut by 5 bases, the J end by 9 bases, with 17 bases between. As DNA, the CDR3 is TGTGCCAGCAGCCCGCCGAGGGGAGGAGTTTCACCCCTCCACTTT. Amino acid sequence: CASSPPRGGVSPLHF.

J is TRBJ1-4 and V is TRBV6-5; 8 bases map to TRBD1. With 6 bases clipped from V and 8 bases from J, the junction kept 8 bases outside the gene matches. The CDR3 has 14 residues. Germline CDR1 MNHEY, CDR2 SVGAGI. Here the CDR3 DNA reads TGTGCCAGCAGCCCAGACAGGGGCCAAGAAAAACTGTTTTTT. This sequence encodes CASSPDRGQEKLFF.

The V call is TRBV6-5, the J call TRBJ2-7, with D unclear. The CDR3 is 14 residues long. Germline CDR1 MNHEY, CDR2 SVGAGI. Trimming removed 4 bases from V and 0 bases from J, with 10 bases in between. CDR3 sequence: CASSSRFSSYEQYF. CDR3 DNA: TGTGCCAGCAGTTCCCGATTCAGCTCCTACGAGCAGTACTTC.

The rearrangement uses TRBV6-5 and TRBJ1-6; unclear D gene. The germline CDR1 and CDR2 sequences are MNHEY and SVGAGI. This CDR3 comprises 15 residues. Trimming removed 7 bases at V and 4 bases at J, with 14 bases between. The CDR3 is CASKALMGYNSPLHF. CDR3 DNA sequence: TGTGCCAGCAAGGCGTTAATGGGGTATAATTCACCCCTCCACTTT.